The present T cell receptor beta chain was sequenced within a study of OX40 agonist ivuxolimab in advanced cancers. V was pared by 1 base and J by 3 bases, with 11 bases between. The CDR3 length is 15 residues. CDR1 is SGHTA and CDR2 is FQGNSA in the germline V gene. Sequencing was performed with immunoSEQ multiplex PCR; in TCRdb, only in-frame clones are kept and a portion is missing. The repertoire includes roughly 81,000 clones, more than 70% of them detected once, and 0.47% sits in the top ten. This sequence was found in an adult with an advanced solid tumor such as melanoma, head and neck, liver or kidney cancer. This chain joins TRBV7-2 and TRBJ2-3; no clear D gene. The sample was CD4+ or CD8+ T cells sorted from blood, taken in a trial of the OX40 agonist ivuxolimab. CDR3 in amino acids: CASSLEVFRTDTQYF. The DNA for the CDR3 is TGTGCCAGCAGCTTAGAGGTATTCAGGACAGATACGCAGTATTTT. Supplemented by reference TRBV7-2 and TRBJ2-3, the full variable domain reads GAGVSQSPSNKVTEKGKDVELRCDPISGHTALYWYRQSLGQGLEFLIYFQGNSAPDKSGLPSDRFSAERTGGSVSTLTIQRTQQEDSAVYLCASSLEVFRTDTQYFGPGTRLTVL.